A selection of T cell receptor beta chains follows, all from one sample in a study of patients and donors after allogeneic stem cell transplantation. A single record per CDR3 protein comes from TCRdb applying MiXCR to the RT-PCR reads. Here the sample spans more than 850,000 distinct CDR3 sequences, approximately 18% being singletons. The material sequenced was blood, either unsorted or a sorted T cell fraction (not recorded which). The source is a human donor who was either an allogeneic HSCT recipient or a stem cell or donor lymphocyte infusion donor (not recorded which). It is not recorded whose cells these are; they may come from a transplant donor. Both conserved end residues are part of each CDR3. The D gene is left open where the match is weak. Only some rows state a clone size, as once, few, many or a class for expanded clones.

j_call clone_size d_call v_call cdr3_aa cdr3_nt
TRBJ2-3 many NA TRBV29-1 CSVVSGASDTQYF TGCAGCGTTGTCAGCGGCGCTAGCGATACGCAGTATTTT
TRBJ2-7 NA TRBD1 TRBV5-5 CASSTGQLLYEQYF TGTGCCAGCAGCACGGGACAGTTACTTTACGAGCAGTACTTC
TRBJ2-5 few NA TRBV7-3 CASSAQGGETQYF TGTGCCAGCAGCGCCCAGGGTGGAGAGACCCAGTACTTC
TRBJ1-2 NA NA TRBV9 CASSREQGAVNYGYTF TGTGCCAGCAGCAGAGAGCAGGGCGCGGTTAACTATGGCTACACCTTC
TRBJ1-1 NA NA TRBV4-2 CASSPQGSENTEAFF TGTGCCAGCAGCCCACAGGGATCGGAGAACACTGAAGCTTTCTTT
TRBJ2-1 NA TRBD2 TRBV7-3 CASSPDSGVGYNEQFF TGTGCCAGCAGCCCGGATAGCGGGGTTGGCTACAATGAGCAGTTCTTC
TRBJ1-4 few TRBD1 TRBV29-1 CSVRGQLSEKLFF TGCAGCGTGAGGGGGCAACTAAGTGAAAAACTGTTTTTT
TRBJ1-1 NA TRBD1 TRBV18 CASSPLETGEATEAFF TGTGCCAGCTCACCACTAGAGACAGGGGAGGCCACTGAAGCTTTCTTT
TRBJ2-7 NA TRBD2 TRBV5-1 CASSRMAPGLAGYEQYF TGCGCCAGCAGCCGAATGGCCCCGGGACTAGCAGGATACGAGCAGTACTTC
TRBJ1-4 few NA TRBV29-1 CSASGTTAEKLFF TGCAGCGCCTCCGGGACTACCGCCGAAAAACTGTTTTTT
TRBJ2-7 NA NA TRBV9 CASSVGGTSRLEQYF TGTGCCAGCAGCGTAGGAGGCACTAGCCGGTTAGAGCAGTACTTC
TRBJ1-1 NA NA TRBV6-9 CASTQGSTEAFF TGTGCCAGCACCCAGGGTTCGACTGAAGCTTTCTTT
TRBJ1-1 few NA TRBV3-1 CASSLHGGQTNTEAFF TGTGCCAGCAGCCTCCACGGGGGGCAGACGAACACTGAAGCTTTCTTT
TRBJ1-2 few NA TRBV12-3/TRBV12-4 CASSLNGFGYTF TGTGCCAGCAGTTTAAACGGATTCGGCTACACCTTC
TRBJ1-1 NA NA TRBV21-1 CASSPRGGRHTEAFF TGTGCCAGCAGCCCCAGAGGCGGTCGGCACACTGAAGCTTTCTTT
TRBJ2-3 few TRBD2 TRBV9 CASSVDTSGALTDTQYF TGTGCCAGCAGCGTAGATACTAGCGGGGCTCTCACAGATACGCAGTATTTT
TRBJ2-1 NA NA TRBV30 CAWSQDNEQFF TGTGCCTGGAGTCAGGATAATGAGCAGTTCTTC
TRBJ2-7 NA TRBD1 TRBV6-5 CASSYTFHRQGRGEQYF TGTGCCAGCAGTTACACCTTCCATCGACAGGGAAGAGGCGAGCAGTACTTC
TRBJ1-5 few NA TRBV20-1 CSARYGQPGGNQPQHF TGCAGTGCTAGATACGGACAGCCCGGGGGCAATCAGCCCCAGCATTTT
TRBJ2-1 NA TRBD2 TRBV5-1 CASSSRLAGGPGGSYNEQFF TGCGCCAGCAGCTCGAGACTAGCGGGAGGGCCCGGAGGCTCCTACAATGAGCAGTTCTTC
TRBJ2-3 few NA TRBV7-3 CASSLSAGRSTDTQYF TGTGCCAGCAGCTTATCTGCCGGACGAAGCACAGATACGCAGTATTTT
TRBJ1-6 NA TRBD1 TRBV4-3 CASSQEGTGVSSYNSPLHF TGCGCCAGCAGCCAAGAGGGGACAGGTGTGAGCTCCTATAATTCACCCCTCCACTTT
TRBJ1-2 NA NA TRBV30 CAWRQGGYTF TGTGCCTGGAGACAGGGCGGCTACACCTTC
TRBJ2-1 NA NA TRBV5-1 CASSWTSYEQFF TGCGCCAGCAGCTGGACATCTTATGAGCAGTTCTTC
TRBJ2-7 NA NA TRBV15 CATSSTGKFTYEQYF TGTGCCACCAGCAGCACAGGGAAATTTACCTACGAGCAGTACTTC
TRBJ2-5 once NA TRBV5-5 CASSVTTRVETQYF TGTGCCAGCAGCGTTACCACTAGGGTCGAGACCCAGTACTTC
TRBJ2-4 few NA TRBV14 CASSQVSGIAKNIQYF TGTGCCAGCAGCCAAGTTTCGGGAATAGCCAAAAACATTCAGTACTTC
TRBJ2-1 NA TRBD2 TRBV6-5 CASSYSTSPSYNEQFF TGTGCCAGCAGTTACTCGACTAGCCCTAGTTACAATGAGCAGTTCTTC
TRBJ2-5 NA TRBD1 TRBV29-1 CSVSNRDSQETQYF TGCAGCGTTAGTAACCGGGACAGTCAAGAGACCCAGTACTTC
TRBJ2-7 few NA TRBV2 CASSELRGAYEQYF TGTGCCAGCAGTGAATTGAGGGGGGCCTACGAGCAGTACTTC
TRBJ2-1 few TRBD2 TRBV5-1 CASSFEASGRRYNEQFF TGCGCCAGCAGCTTTGAGGCTAGCGGGAGGAGATACAATGAGCAGTTCTTC
TRBJ2-1 NA TRBD2 TRBV4-1 CASSQVLAAYNEQFF TGCGCCAGCAGCCAAGTTCTAGCGGCATACAATGAGCAGTTCTTC